These T cell receptor beta chains were read from a single sample in a study of T cell responses to AZD1222 COVID-19 vaccine. The table came from immunoSEQ multiplex PCR; TCRdb's copy has only in-frame clones and leaves some out. The sample lists approximately 120,000 clones, 70% to 90% occurring once. The sequencing used peripheral blood, collected on day 0 of AZD1222 vaccination. Receptors originate from an adult in good health. The CDR3 runs from the conserved cysteine through the conserved F or W. Fields, in order: D gene, clone size, J gene, V gene, CDR3 DNA, CDR3 protein. D genes are given only for firm matches. The size field is filled for only some rows; it gives once, few, many or a size class.

NA	NA	TRBJ2-7	TRBV5-8	TGTGCCAGCAGCATTAGTAGGTGGTACTTC	CASSISRWYF
TRBD1	NA	TRBJ1-1	TRBV2	TGTGCCAGCTCCTCCCGGTCAACCAGGGGGCAAGCTTTCTTT	CASSSRSTRGQAFF
NA	once	TRBJ1-5	TRBV27	TGTGCCAGCAGTTTAAAATCAACTGGACGAAGCAATCAGCCCCAGCATTTT	CASSLKSTGRSNQPQHF
TRBD1	NA	TRBJ1-2	TRBV7-3	TGTGCCAGCAGCTTAACCTCGGACAGGCCCTGGGGCTACACCTTC	CASSLTSDRPWGYTF
NA	once	TRBJ1-6	TRBV6-2/TRBV6-3	TGTGCCAGCAGTCAATCCGGGACCCATGGTCCTTATTCACCCCTCCACTTT	CASSQSGTHGPYSPLHF
NA	NA	TRBJ1-1	TRBV18	TGTGCCAGCTCACCAGTAGGGGGAAACACTGAAGCTTTCTTT	CASSPVGGNTEAFF
NA	NA	TRBJ2-5	TRBV10-3	TGTGCCATCAGTGATACCGCCGCGGGGGCCGCGGAGACCCAGTACTTC	CAISDTAAGAAETQYF
TRBD1	few	TRBJ2-5	TRBV7-8	TGTGCCAGCAGCTCCTACCCACAGGGGGAGACCCAGTACTTC	CASSSYPQGETQYF
TRBD1	NA	TRBJ1-1	TRBV7-3	TGTGCCAGCAGCCCGGACAGGGGGAACACTGAAGCTTTCTTT	CASSPDRGNTEAFF
TRBD1	few	TRBJ1-3	TRBV5-1	TGCGCCAGCAGCCGGGGACAGAGAAGCTCTGGAAACACCATATATTTT	CASSRGQRSSGNTIYF
NA	NA	TRBJ2-5	TRBV7-2	TGTGCCAGCAGCCCCAGCCAGCGCCAAGAGACCCAGTACTTC	CASSPSQRQETQYF
TRBD2	once	TRBJ2-2	TRBV5-1	TGCGCCAGCAGCTTGGTTGCGGGAGGCCCGAACACCGGGGAGCTGTTTTTT	CASSLVAGGPNTGELFF
NA	NA	TRBJ1-2	TRBV5-6	TGTGCCAGCAGCCTGGACAGCAACTATGGCTACACCTTC	CASSLDSNYGYTF
NA	once	TRBJ1-3	TRBV6-5	TGTGCCAGCAGCCGGGACCAGGTCCCCGGAAACACCATATATTTT	CASSRDQVPGNTIYF
NA	NA	TRBJ1-1	TRBV5-1	TGCGCCAGCACGAAGGGAGGGGTAAACACTGAAGCTTTCTTT	CASTKGGVNTEAFF
NA	NA	TRBJ1-4	TRBV2	TGTGCCAGCAGCAGAACCCCGGTCCTCGGGCAAAAACTGTTTTTT	CASSRTPVLGQKLFF
TRBD2	NA	TRBJ2-1	TRBV20-1	TGCAGTGCTAGTAACGCGGGGGGCTACAATGAGCAGTTCTTC	CSASNAGGYNEQFF
TRBD1	NA	TRBJ2-5	TRBV19	TGTGCCAGTAGGGCCAGGGGGTTCCAAGAGACCCAGTACTTC	CASRARGFQETQYF
NA	NA	TRBJ2-2	TRBV19	TGTGCCAGTAGTATAGGGGGACCTACCGGGGAGCTGTTTTTT	CASSIGGPTGELFF
TRBD1	NA	TRBJ1-1	TRBV6-4	TGTGCCAGCAGTGACTCACCAGGGGGCACTGAAGCTTTCTTT	CASSDSPGGTEAFF
NA	NA	TRBJ2-1	TRBV5-6	TGTGCCAGCAGCTTGGGACGTCCGCTACCATACAATGAGCAGTTCTTC	CASSLGRPLPYNEQFF
TRBD1	NA	TRBJ2-7	TRBV5-4	TGTGCCAGCAGCTTGGTGGGGACAGGAGAGTACGAGCAGTACTTC	CASSLVGTGEYEQYF
NA	NA	TRBJ1-3	TRBV28	TGTGCCAGCAGCAGGGTGGGCCTCAGCTCTGGAAACACCATATATTTT	CASSRVGLSSGNTIYF
NA	NA	TRBJ1-1	TRBV19	TGTGCCAGTAGTATACAGGGGCCCAACACTGAAGCTTTCTTT	CASSIQGPNTEAFF
NA	once	TRBJ2-1	TRBV24-1	TGTGCCACCAGTGATTTAGGGACTTACAATGAGCAGTTCTTC	CATSDLGTYNEQFF
NA	NA	TRBJ2-1	TRBV3-1/TRBV3-2	TGTGCCAGCAGCCGTTGGGACGTAGAGCAGTTCTTC	CASSRWDVEQFF
NA	NA	TRBJ2-4	TRBV5-4	TGTGCCAGCAGCTTTTCGCGGTTAAACATTCAGTACTTC	CASSFSRLNIQYF
NA	NA	TRBJ2-2	TRBV6-5	TGTGCCAGCATCCCTCTGAGGCGAGACACCGGGGAGCTGTTTTTT	CASIPLRRDTGELFF
TRBD2	NA	TRBJ2-3	TRBV11-2	TGTGCCAGCAGCTTGGGACTAGCGATGGCGCAGTATTTT	CASSLGLAMAQYF
NA	few	TRBJ2-3	TRBV2	TGTGCCAGCAGTGCGGAGGCGGTCGCAGATACGCAGTATTTT	CASSAEAVADTQYF
NA	NA	TRBJ1-2	TRBV6-5	TGTGCCAGCAGGACCGCAGGAAATGGCTACACCTTC	CASRTAGNGYTF